Listed here are 27 T cell receptor beta chains from one sample, sequenced in a study of CD8 T cells in Susac syndrome. cDNA came from about 0.51 to 1 ug RNA primed by random hexamers. From the immunoSEQ multiplex PCR reads, TCRdb called clonotypes with MiXCR, one entry per CDR3 protein. The profile shows 150,000 to 200,000 distinct CDR3 sequences, about 93% of them singletons. Sequencing input: CD4+ T cells from PBMCs. The origin of the receptors is a human donor in good health.

The gene calls are TRBV7-9 and TRBJ1-2; no clear D. This CDR3 spans 13 amino acids. CDR1 SEHNR and CDR2 FQNEAQ come from the germline V gene (reference sequence). Trimming pared 5 bases from V and 5 bases from J, leaving 12 bases between. CDR3 loop: CASSPDGRYGYTF. The CDR3, as DNA: TGTGCCAGCAGCCCGGACGGTCGATATGGCTACACCTTC.

The chain couples TRBV5-4 to TRBJ2-2; the D is unclear. Trimming left V 3 bases short and J 3 bases short, with 3 bases between. Germline CDR1 and CDR2: SGHNT and YYREEE (reference sequence). This CDR3 contains 12 residues. CDR3 in DNA: TGTGCCAGCAGCTCTGACACCGGGGAGCTGTTTTTT. Its translation: CASSSDTGELFF.

The chain is built from TRBV7-2 and TRBJ1-2; D possibly corresponds to TRBD1 (5 bases). This CDR3 has 14 amino acids. Trimming removed 8 bases at V and 4 bases at J, with 17 bases between. Germline lookup yields CDR1 SGHTA and CDR2 FQGNSA. In DNA, the CDR3 is TGTGCCAGCCTTTCCCTGGCAGGGATCTATGGCTACACCTTC. Translating gives CASLSLAGIYGYTF.

The chain carries TRBV24-1 and TRBJ2-3, with 7 bases matching TRBD1. The J segment lost 13 bases and the V segment lost 4 bases, leaving 13 bases of the junction unmatched. Germline V gene sequence: CDR1 KGHDR, CDR2 SFDVKD. This CDR3 has 14 residues. The DNA of the CDR3 is TGTGCCACCAGTGACCACCTGTACCGGGACAGAGAGTATTTT. This gives the protein CATSDHLYRDREYF.

The gene calls are TRBV23-1 and TRBJ2-1; unclear D gene. TRBV23-1 is marked as an open reading frame, function uncertain. The ends were cut back, 2 bases at V and 7 bases at J, with 9 bases in the middle. This CDR3 is built from 13 residues. CDR3 in amino acids: CASSQTLWNEQFF. As DNA, the CDR3 is TGCGCCAGCAGTCAAACGCTGTGGAATGAGCAGTTCTTC.

The V and J genes are TRBV20-1 and TRBJ2-5; no clear D gene. Germline V gene lookup returns CDR1 DFQATT and CDR2 SNEGSKA (reference sequence). CDR3 length equals 11 residues. The V gene lost 6 bases and the J gene lost 4 bases, with 9 bases spanning the gap. CDR3 region: CSAHSRETQYF. In DNA, the CDR3 is TGCAGTGCCCATTCAAGAGAGACCCAGTACTTC.

The CDR3 loop reads CASSPQDVRSGYTF. The CDR3 region has the DNA TGTGCCAGCAGTCCGCAGGATGTGAGGTCTGGCTACACCTTC. The chain has TRBV12-3 or TRBV12-4 and TRBJ1-2, with D uncertain. Trimming pared 5 bases from V and 7 bases from J, leaving 17 bases between. CDR3 length: 14 residues.

The chain uses TRBV27 and TRBJ1-2; 7 positions match TRBD1. The CDR3 sequence is 16 residues long. Germline trimming cut 8 bases from V and 3 bases from J; bases unmatched to any gene: 15. The germline V gene encodes CDR1 MNHEY and CDR2 SMNVEV (reference sequence). Here the CDR3 DNA reads TGTGCCAGCGGATTTAACCCGGGGCAGGGGGACTATGGCTACACCTTC. Protein sequence: CASGFNPGQGDYGYTF.

The V call is TRBV15, the J call TRBJ1-2, with D perhaps TRBD1 (5 bases). The CDR3 contains 16 residues. Looked up from germline, CDR1 is LNHNV and CDR2 is YYDKDF (reference sequence). V gave up 0 bases and J gave up 4 bases, with 15 bases separating them. CDR3: CATSRDVGTGGYGYTF. DNA for the CDR3: TGTGCCACCAGCAGAGATGTAGGGACGGGCGGCTATGGCTACACCTTC. Complete variable domain (other parts from reference TRBV15 and TRBJ1-2): DAMVIQNPRYQVTQFGKPVTLSCSQTLNHNVMYWYQQKSSQAPKLLFHYYDKDFNNEADTPDNFQSRRPNTSFCFLDIRSPGLGDTAMYLCATSRDVGTGGYGYTFGSGTRLTVV.

The V call is TRBV6-2 or TRBV6-3, the J call TRBJ1-1; no clear D. CDR3 length: 15 amino acids. V dropped 10 bases and J dropped 1 base, with 19 bases sitting between them. The germline V gene encodes CDR1 MNHEY and CDR2 SVGEGT. CDR3 loop: CAITDPLWGNTEAFF. CDR3 bases: TGTGCCATCACCGACCCGCTGTGGGGGAACACTGAAGCTTTCTTT.

The chain joins TRBV3-1 to TRBJ2-5, with 9 positions matching TRBD2. Unmatched junction bases numbered 10, after V lost 5 bases and J lost 9 bases. The CDR3 spans 14 residues. CDR1 and CDR2 (germline): LGHDT, YNNKEL (reference sequence). CDR3 nucleotide sequence: TGTGCCAGCAGCGACCGGAGGACTAGCGCCCCCCAGTACTTC. This encodes CASSDRRTSAPQYF.

V is TRBV18 and J is TRBJ2-5; no firm D call. Germline V CDR1 and CDR2: KGHSH, LQKENI. The CDR3 length is 13 residues. The ends were cut back, 2 bases at V and 2 bases at J, with 6 bases in the middle. CDR3 sequence reads: CASSPRTQETQYF. CDR3 DNA sequence: TGTGCCAGCTCACCAAGAACGCAAGAGACCCAGTACTTC.

This clonotype has only a few counts. This chain connects TRBV12-3 or TRBV12-4 to TRBJ1-1; D ambiguous. V was trimmed by 4 bases and J by 3 bases, leaving 6 bases between them. CDR3 length equals 12 residues. The CDR3 spells CASSYGDTEAFF. Here the CDR3 DNA reads TGTGCCAGCAGTTATGGGGACACTGAAGCTTTCTTT.

Concerning this clonotype: The junction differs from germline at one of its ends, possibly a read error. The rearrangement joins TRBV3-1 to TRBJ1-1, with a weak D call TRBD1 (6 bases). The CDR3 runs to 12 residues. Germline CDR1 and CDR2: LGHDT and YNNKEL (reference sequence). The CDR3 DNA sequence: TGTGCCAGCAGTCTCTCCAGCGGGGGCGTCATCTTT. It is translated as CASSLSSGGVIF.

This chain uses TRBV5-1 with TRBJ2-5; 10 positions agree with TRBD1. J lost 4 bases, V lost 0 bases, and 3 bases had no gene match. Germline V gene data show CDR1 as SGHRS and CDR2 as YFSETQ. The CDR3 extends over 15 amino acids. The CDR3 here is CASSLVDRGSETQYF. As DNA, the CDR3 is TGCGCCAGCAGCTTGGTGGACAGGGGGTCAGAGACCCAGTACTTC.

The CDR3 DNA sequence: TGTGCCAGCAGTTTATCAGGTCGGACCGGGGAGCTGTTTTTT. This sequence encodes CASSLSGRTGELFF. V and J are TRBV12-3 or TRBV12-4 and TRBJ2-2, with no clear D. This CDR3 contains 14 residues. V lost 2 bases, J lost 5 bases, and 9 bases lay in between.

The chain is built from TRBV24-1 and TRBJ1-4, with 7 bases fitting TRBD1. The junction had 3 bases not matched to a gene; V was cut back by 3 bases and J by 6 bases. Germline CDR1 reads KGHDR; CDR2 reads SFDVKD. The CDR3 sequence is 14 residues long. CDR3 in amino acids: CATSDGQADEKLFF. The CDR3 DNA reads as TGTGCCACCAGTGATGGACAGGCGGATGAAAAACTGTTTTTT.

The chain links TRBV19 to TRBJ2-2, with D possibly TRBD2 on 6 matching bases. Germline V gives CDR1 LNHDA, CDR2 SQIVND (reference sequence). V was trimmed by 3 bases and J by 6 bases, leaving 8 bases between them. The CDR3 covers 13 residues. The CDR3 nucleotides read TGTGCCAGTAGTATGGAGGGATCCGGGGAGCTGTTTTTT. Translated: CASSMEGSGELFF.

The rearrangement uses TRBV18 and TRBJ1-5, with a tentative D call TRBD1 (5 bases). Trimming cost V 6 bases and J 4 bases, with 16 bases left between them. Germline-derived CDR1 and CDR2 are KGHSH and LQKENI. This CDR3 region has 15 residues. The CDR3 bases are TGTGCCAGCTCCCCGCAGCAGGGTGGTAATCAGCCCCAGCATTTT. Translating it yields CASSPQQGGNQPQHF.

The chain has TRBV28 and TRBJ1-3; D remains ambiguous. This CDR3 contains 12 residues. Germline CDR1 reads MDHEN; CDR2 reads SYDVKM. As DNA, the CDR3 is TGTGGCCTCGGAGGCTCTGGAAACACCATATATTTT. It codes for CGLGGSGNTIYF.

The CDR3 is CASSLAPASGNTIYF. DNA for the CDR3: TGTGCCAGCAGCTTAGCGCCAGCCTCTGGAAACACCATATATTTT. V usage is TRBV7-8 and J usage is TRBJ1-3; D not resolved. V dropped 0 bases and J dropped 0 bases, with 6 bases sitting between them. The CDR3 covers 15 residues. Germline V gene sequence: CDR1 SGHVS, CDR2 FQNEAQ. Based on the CDR3 plus reference TRBV7-8 and TRBJ1-3, the full variable domain is GAGVSQSPRYKVAKRGQDVALRCDPISGHVSLFWYQQALGQGPEFLTYFQNEAQLDKSGLPSDRFFAERPEGSVSTLKIQRTQQEDSAVYLCASSLAPASGNTIYFGEGSWLTVV.

J is TRBJ1-5 and V is TRBV19, with 9 bases fitting TRBD1. CDR1 is LNHDA, CDR2 SQIVND, per germline (reference sequence). The CDR3 sequence is 15 residues long. J gave up 6 bases and V 6 bases, and 9 bases lay outside the gene matches. In nucleotides, the CDR3 is TGTGCCAGTAGAACGGGACAGGGAGTGGGTCAGCCCCAGCATTTT. This codes for CASRTGQGVGQPQHF.

This clonotype was found a few times. The chain employs TRBV3-1 and TRBJ2-7; possibly TRBD1 for D (5 bases). V gave up 4 bases and J gave up 2 bases, with 12 bases separating them. The CDR3 is 14 residues long. CDR1 and CDR2 (germline): LGHDT, YNNKEL (reference sequence). The CDR3 DNA reads TGTGCCAGCAGCCGGGGCGGCTACCCCTACGAGCAGTACTTC. It yields the protein CASSRGGYPYEQYF.

V is TRBV6-5 and J is TRBJ2-7; perhaps TRBD1 as D (6 bases). Looked up from germline, CDR1 is MNHEY and CDR2 is SVGAGI. Trimming left V 4 bases short and J 2 bases short, with 21 bases between. The CDR3 runs to 17 residues. The chain's CDR3 is CASSFRDTQSRTYEQYF. CDR3 nucleotide sequence: TGTGCCAGCAGTTTCCGGGACACACAATCAAGGACCTACGAGCAGTACTTC.

The chain uses TRBV19 and TRBJ1-2; possible D gene TRBD1, 5 bases. The germline V gene has CDR1 LNHDA and CDR2 SQIVND (reference sequence). The V end lost 8 bases, the J end lost 2 bases, and 18 bases lay between the germline ends. The CDR3 is 15 amino acids. DNA of the CDR3: TGTGCCAGTGTCCTGGCGGGGGAAAGGAACTATGGCTACACCTTC. Its translation: CASVLAGERNYGYTF.

This chain uses TRBV20-1 with TRBJ1-5, with D uncertain. V was clipped by 6 bases and J by 0 bases, with 9 bases between them. The CDR3 covers 13 residues. The germline V gene has CDR1 DFQATT and CDR2 SNEGSKA (reference sequence). The CDR3 DNA sequence: TGCAGTGCAAACCGGGGTAGCAATCAGCCCCAGCATTTT. This encodes CSANRGSNQPQHF.

This clonotype was detected once. The chain uses TRBV5-1 and TRBJ2-6, with 8 nucleotides matching TRBD1. The germline V gene encodes CDR1 SGHRS and CDR2 YFSETQ. The V and J ends lost 0 bases and 5 bases, in that order; junction bases with no gene match: 13. The CDR3 sequence is 19 residues long. The CDR3 DNA reads as TGCGCCAGCAGCTTGGCCGGGAGACAGGGGTCTACGAGGGCCAACGTCCTGACTTTC. Translating it yields CASSLAGRQGSTRANVLTF.